This T cell receptor beta chain derives from a study of blood T cells in healthy people across ages. Donors each provided roughly 11 milliliters of peripheral blood. Looked up from germline, CDR1 is LGHDT and CDR2 is YNNKEL (reference sequence). This CDR3 is built from 15 residues. Trimming removed 4 bases from V and 0 bases from J, with 13 bases in between. Next came a second PCR, run for roughly 7 to 12 cycles, which used a sample-barcoded 5' primer along with a J-beta primer mix. Researchers report that a template-switch adaptor with 12 random nucleotides tagged each cDNA molecule. TCRdb independently ran MiXCR on the 5' RACE reads; one entry per CDR3 protein. The sample lists approximately 770,000 distinct CDR3 sequences; roughly 50% were seen once.

The sample consisted of blood. The source is a young man in good health. The rearrangement uses TRBV3-1 and TRBJ2-7; D is ambiguous. In nucleotides, the CDR3 is TGTGCCAGCAGCCTCAAGACGGAGAGCTCCTACGAGCAGTACTTC. Protein: CASSLKTESSYEQYF.